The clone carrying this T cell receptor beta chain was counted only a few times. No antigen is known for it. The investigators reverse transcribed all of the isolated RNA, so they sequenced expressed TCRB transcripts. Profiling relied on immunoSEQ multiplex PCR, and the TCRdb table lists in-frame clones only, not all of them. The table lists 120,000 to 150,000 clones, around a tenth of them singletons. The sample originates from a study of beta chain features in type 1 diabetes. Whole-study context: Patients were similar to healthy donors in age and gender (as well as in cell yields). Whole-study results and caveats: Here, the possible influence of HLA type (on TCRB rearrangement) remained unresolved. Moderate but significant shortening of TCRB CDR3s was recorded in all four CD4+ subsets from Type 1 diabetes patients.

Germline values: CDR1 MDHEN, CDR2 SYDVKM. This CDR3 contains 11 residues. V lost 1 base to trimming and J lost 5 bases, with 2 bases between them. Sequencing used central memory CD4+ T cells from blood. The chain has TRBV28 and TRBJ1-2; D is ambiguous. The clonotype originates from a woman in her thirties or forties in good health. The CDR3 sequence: CASSLSYGYTF. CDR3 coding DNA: TGTGCCAGCAGTTTATCTTATGGCTACACCTTC.